At least ten counts were recorded for the clone carrying this TCR beta chain. Its antigen is as yet unknown. Researchers prepared the TCRbeta library using unique molecular identifiers, the study reports. MiXCR was run by TCRdb on the PCR reads, yielding one entry per CDR3 protein. The sample comprises 670,000 or so distinct CDR3 sequences, roughly 14% of which are singletons, and 0.79% rests with the top ten. The data belong to a study of T-cell reconstitution after alpha-beta-depleted transplantation in children. Points from the study as a whole: Some patients showed high day-60 TCRbeta diversity, which derived from surviving recipient T cells and thymic progenitors. Several hundred expanded graft clones reportedly supplied alpha-beta T cells about two months after transplant. A year post-transplant, T-cell counts and diversity derived mostly from newly produced T cells.

The CDR3 length is 12 residues. V lost 7 bases and J lost 6, with 12 bases in between. Looked up from germline, CDR1 is SGHVS and CDR2 is FQNEAQ. The material sequenced was PBMCs, taken before TCRalphabeta/CD19-depleted stem cell transplant. The chain recombines TRBV7-8 with TRBJ1-1; the D is unclear. The source of this sequence is a girl aged 2 to 10 with congenital amegakaryocytic thrombocytopenia, due to receive a stem cell transplant. CDR3 sequence reads: CASISSRAEAFF. CDR3 DNA: TGTGCCAGCATCTCTTCTAGAGCTGAAGCTTTCTTT.